This TCR beta chain was sequenced in a study of blood T cell repertoires in COVID-19. At the level of the study: Specimens from acute and convalescent COVID-19 originated in the United States, Italy and Spain. In each case, the material was cDNA or gDNA derived from T cells, B-cell-depleted T cells, or PBMCs.

Participants came from about 24 US areas, aged roughly 18 to 95 years. Participants reported their clinical history, and cohort assignment relied on those reports. V lost 3 bases, J lost 4 bases, and 9 bases lay in between. This CDR3 has 13 amino acids. Profiling relied on immunoSEQ multiplex PCR, and the TCRdb table lists in-frame clones only, not all of them. The profile shows approximately 150,000 clones, about nine tenths of them singletons. The receptor's source is a woman aged 40 to 55 who had been exposed to COVID-19. Sequencing input: PBMCs or T cells enriched from blood (not recorded which). This chain joins TRBV12-3 or TRBV12-4 and TRBJ1-1; maybe TRBD1 (6 bases). This chain's CDR3 is CASSFGGATEAFF. CDR3 DNA sequence: TGTGCCAGCAGTTTTGGGGGGGCCACTGAAGCTTTCTTT.